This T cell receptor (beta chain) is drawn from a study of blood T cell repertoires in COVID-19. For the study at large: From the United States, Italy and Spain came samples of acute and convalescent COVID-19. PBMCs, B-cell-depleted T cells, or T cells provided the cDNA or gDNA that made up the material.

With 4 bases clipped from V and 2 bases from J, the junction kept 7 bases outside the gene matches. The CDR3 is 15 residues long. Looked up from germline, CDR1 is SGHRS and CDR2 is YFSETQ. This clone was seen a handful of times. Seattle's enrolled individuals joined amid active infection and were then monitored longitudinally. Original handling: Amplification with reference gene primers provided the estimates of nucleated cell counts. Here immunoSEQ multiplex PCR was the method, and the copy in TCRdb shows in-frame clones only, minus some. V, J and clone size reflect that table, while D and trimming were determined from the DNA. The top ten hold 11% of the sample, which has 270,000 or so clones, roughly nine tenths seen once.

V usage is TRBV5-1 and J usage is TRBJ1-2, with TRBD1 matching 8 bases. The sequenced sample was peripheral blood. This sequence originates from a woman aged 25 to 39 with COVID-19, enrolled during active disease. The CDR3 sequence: CASSLDRGMNYGYTF. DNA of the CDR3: TGCGCCAGCAGCCTTGACAGGGGAATGAACTATGGCTACACCTTC.